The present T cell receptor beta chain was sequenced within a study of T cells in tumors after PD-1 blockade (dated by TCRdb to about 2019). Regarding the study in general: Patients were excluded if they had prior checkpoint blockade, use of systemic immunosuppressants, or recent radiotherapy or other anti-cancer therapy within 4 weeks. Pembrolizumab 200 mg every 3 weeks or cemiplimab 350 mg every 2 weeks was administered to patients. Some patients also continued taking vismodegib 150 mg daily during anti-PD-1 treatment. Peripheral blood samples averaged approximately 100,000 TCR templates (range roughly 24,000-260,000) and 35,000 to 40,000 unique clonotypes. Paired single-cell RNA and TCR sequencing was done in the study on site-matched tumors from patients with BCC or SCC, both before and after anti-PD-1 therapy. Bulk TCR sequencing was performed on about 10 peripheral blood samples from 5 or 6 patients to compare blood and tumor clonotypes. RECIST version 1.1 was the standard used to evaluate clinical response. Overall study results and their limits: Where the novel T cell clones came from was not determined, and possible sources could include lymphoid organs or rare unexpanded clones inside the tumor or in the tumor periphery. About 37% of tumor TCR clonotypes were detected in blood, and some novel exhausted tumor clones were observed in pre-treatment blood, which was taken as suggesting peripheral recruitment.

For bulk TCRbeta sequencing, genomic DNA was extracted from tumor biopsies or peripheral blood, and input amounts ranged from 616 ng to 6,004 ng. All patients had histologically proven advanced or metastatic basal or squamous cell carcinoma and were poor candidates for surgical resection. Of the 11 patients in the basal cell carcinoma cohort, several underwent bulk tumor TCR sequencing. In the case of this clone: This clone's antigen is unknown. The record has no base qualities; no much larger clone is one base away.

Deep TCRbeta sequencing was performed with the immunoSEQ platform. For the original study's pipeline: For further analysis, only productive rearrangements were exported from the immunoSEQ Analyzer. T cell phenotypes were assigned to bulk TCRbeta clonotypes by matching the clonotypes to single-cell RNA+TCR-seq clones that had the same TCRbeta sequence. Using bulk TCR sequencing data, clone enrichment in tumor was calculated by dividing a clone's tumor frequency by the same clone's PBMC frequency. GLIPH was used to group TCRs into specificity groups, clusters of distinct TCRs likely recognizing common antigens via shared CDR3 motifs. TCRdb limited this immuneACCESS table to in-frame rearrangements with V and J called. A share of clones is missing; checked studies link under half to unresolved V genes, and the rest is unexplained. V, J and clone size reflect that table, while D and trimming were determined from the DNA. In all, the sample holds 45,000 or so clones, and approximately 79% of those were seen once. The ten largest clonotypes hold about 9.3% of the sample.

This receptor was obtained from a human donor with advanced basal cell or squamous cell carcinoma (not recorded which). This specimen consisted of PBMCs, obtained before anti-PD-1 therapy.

In nucleotide form, the sequence is TGCGCCAGCAGCCAAGATCGAGAGCGGGGGGCGGTCACAGATACGCAGTATTTT. This encodes CASSQDRERGAVTDTQYF. The rearrangement combines TRBV4-1 with TRBJ2-3, and TRBD2 matches 9 of the central bases. V and J are trimmed by 0 bases and 2 bases, and the gene matches miss 9 bases of the junction. The CDR3, cysteine through phenylalanine, is 18 amino acids long. The only DNA kept is the CDR3, 54 bases in frame from the first base. In the germline V gene, CDR1 corresponds to MGHRA and CDR2 to YSYEKL.